What follows are 5 T cell receptor beta chains derived from one specimen sequenced in a study of cytomegalovirus exposure and HLA in healthy donors. Both 60 Vbeta primers and 13 Jbeta primers went into the PCR. Data came from immunoSEQ multiplex PCR; TCRdb stores just in-frame clones and leaves some out. The table shows around 97,000 clones, with roughly 73% occurring only once. The sample consisted of PBMCs. Every receptor here comes from a man aged 40-50 years in good health and CMV-seronegative.

The gene calls are TRBV5-6 and TRBJ2-2; tentatively, D is TRBD1 (6 bases). CDR1 and CDR2 from the germline V gene are SGHDT and YYEEEE. Trimming removed 6 bases at V and 3 bases at J, with 15 bases between. The CDR3 totals 15 residues. The CDR3 here is CASTTGFPDTGELFF. The CDR3 DNA is TGTGCCAGCACAACAGGGTTTCCGGACACCGGGGAGCTGTTTTTT. Full variable domain (remainder filled in from reference TRBV5-6 and TRBJ2-2): DAGVTQSPTHLIKTRGQQVTLRCSPKSGHDTVSWYQQALGQGPQFIFQYYEEEERQRGNFPDRFSGHQFPNYSSELNVNALLLGDSALYLCASTTGFPDTGELFFGEGSRLTVL.

The CDR3 bases are TGCGCCAGCAGGCCGACCAGCGGGGGGGCTGGGGTCGAGCAGTACTTC. This translates into CASRPTSGGAGVEQYF. The rearrangement uses TRBV5-1 and TRBJ2-7; 10 bases agree with TRBD2. This CDR3 contains 16 residues. The germline CDR1 and CDR2 sequences are SGHRS and YFSETQ. V lost 5 bases to trimming and J lost 6 bases; unmatched junction nucleotides: 14.

The chain couples TRBV4-1 to TRBJ1-3; maybe TRBD1 (5 bases). There are 17 residues in the CDR3. The V and J ends lost 3 bases and 2 bases respectively, with 17 bases between them. Looked up from germline, CDR1 is MGHRA and CDR2 is YSYEKL. The CDR3 DNA is TGCGCCAGCAGCCAGGTCATCCAGGGAACCCCTGGAAACACCATATATTTT. Translated, it gives CASSQVIQGTPGNTIYF.

The J gene is TRBJ2-2, the V gene TRBV5-6; a possible D gene is TRBD2 (6 bases). V was pared by 4 bases and J by 0 bases, with 16 bases between. Germline-derived CDR1 and CDR2 are SGHDT and YYEEEE. The CDR3 sequence is 17 residues long. The chain's CDR3 is CASSTTVGGSNTGELFF. For the CDR3, the DNA is TGTGCCAGCAGCACGACAGTGGGGGGATCGAACACCGGGGAGCTGTTTTTT.

This clone was seen a few times. The chain couples TRBV2 to TRBJ1-2, with no clear D. V was shortened by 5 bases and J by 4 bases, with 8 bases between the two germline ends. Germline CDR1 and CDR2: SNHLY and FYNNEI. The CDR3 extends over 12 amino acids. CDR3 protein: CASSRDTYGYTF. DNA of the CDR3: TGTGCCAGCAGTCGAGACACCTATGGCTACACCTTC.